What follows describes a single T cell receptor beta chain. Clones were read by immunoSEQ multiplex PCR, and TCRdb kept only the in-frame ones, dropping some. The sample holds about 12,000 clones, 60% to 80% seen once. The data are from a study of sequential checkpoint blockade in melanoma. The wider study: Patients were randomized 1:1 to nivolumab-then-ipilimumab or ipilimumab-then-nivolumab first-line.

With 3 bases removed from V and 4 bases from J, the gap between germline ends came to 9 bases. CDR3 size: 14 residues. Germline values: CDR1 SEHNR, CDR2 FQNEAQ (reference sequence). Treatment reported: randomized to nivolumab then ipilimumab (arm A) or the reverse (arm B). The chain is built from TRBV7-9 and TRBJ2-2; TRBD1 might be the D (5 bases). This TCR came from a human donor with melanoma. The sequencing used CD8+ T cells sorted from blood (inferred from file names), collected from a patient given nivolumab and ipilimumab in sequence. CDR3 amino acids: CASSLTETTGELFF. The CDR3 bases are TGTGCCAGCAGCTTGACAGAAACCACCGGGGAGCTGTTTTTT.